Below are 23 T cell receptor beta chains sequenced from a single sample in a study of blood T cell repertoires in COVID-19. The protocol was immunoSEQ multiplex PCR, while the TCRdb copy is restricted to in-frame clones and leaves out a portion. The table lists 190,000 or so clones, about 80% of them singletons, with 6.5% to 8.5% in the top ten. Sequencing input: peripheral blood. The receptors here all came from a human donor with acute or convalescent COVID-19. The donor label of this sample is uncertain.

The chain recombines TRBV5-1 with TRBJ2-7; 8 positions agree with TRBD2. V shed 3 bases, J shed 3 bases, and the junction held 14 bases outside the gene matches. Germline assignment: CDR1 SGHRS and CDR2 YFSETQ. CDR3 length: 17 residues. The CDR3 loop reads CASSSRPGLADSYEQYF. The CDR3 nucleotides read TGCGCCAGCAGCTCAAGACCAGGACTAGCTGATAGCTACGAGCAGTACTTC.

The rearrangement uses TRBV20-1 and TRBJ2-2; D unresolved. This CDR3 is 15 amino acids long. Germline-derived CDR1 and CDR2 are DFQATT and SNEGSKA (reference sequence). Trimming removed 3 bases at V and 1 base at J, with 12 bases between. CDR3 nucleotides: TGCAGTGCTAGTTCGAACATTTTGAACACCGGGGAGCTGTTTTTT. This codes for CSASSNILNTGELFF.

The V and J genes are TRBV18 and TRBJ2-7; no reliable D call. The germline gives CDR1 KGHSH, CDR2 LQKENI. The CDR3 loop spans 17 amino acids. The V end was cut by 5 bases, the J end by 0 bases, with 20 bases between. CDR3 nucleotides: TGTGCCAGCTCAGTAGCCGGCCCGGTCATCACCTCCTACGAGCAGTACTTC. Amino acids: CASSVAGPVITSYEQYF.

The chain carries TRBV5-1 and TRBJ1-4; TRBD1 is a possible D gene (5 bases). Deletions cut 4 bases from V and 4 bases from J, with 11 bases between. CDR1 is SGHRS and CDR2 is YFSETQ in the germline V gene. There are 14 residues in the CDR3. The CDR3 coding sequence is TGCGCCAGCAGCCGACAGACCCTTAATGAAAAACTGTTTTTT. Translating gives CASSRQTLNEKLFF.

The chain combines TRBV11-2 with TRBJ1-4, with TRBD1 identical over 7 bases. This CDR3 has 15 amino acids. V trimming: 3 bases; J trimming: 5 bases; junction bases outside the gene matches: 6. Looked up from germline, CDR1 is SGHAT and CDR2 is FQNNGV. For the CDR3, the DNA is TGTGCCAGCAGCTTTGGACAGGTTGTAAATGAAAAACTGTTTTTT. Translated, it gives CASSFGQVVNEKLFF.

CDR3 sequence (DNA): TGCAGCGCGACAGGACCCTACTACGAGCAGTACTTC. Its translation is CSATGPYYEQYF. This chain links TRBV29-1 with TRBJ2-7, with a tentative D call TRBD1 (6 bases). CDR3 length: 12 amino acids. Trimming cost V 7 bases and J 3 bases, with 13 bases left between them. Germline V CDR1 and CDR2: SQVTM, ANQGSEA.

The chain joins TRBV2 to TRBJ1-1; D gene uncertain. This CDR3 spans 15 amino acids. V shed 2 bases and J shed 0 bases, with 10 bases lying between them. Germline-derived CDR1 and CDR2 are SNHLY and FYNNEI. As DNA, the CDR3 is TGTGCCAGCAGTGAAAATAACAGATTGAACACTGAAGCTTTCTTT. This gives the protein CASSENNRLNTEAFF. Supplemented by reference TRBV2 and TRBJ1-1, the full variable domain reads EPEVTQTPSHQVTQMGQEVILRCVPISNHLYFYWYRQILGQKVEFLVSFYNNEISEKSEIFDDQFSVERPDGSNFTLKIRSTKLEDSAMYFCASSENNRLNTEAFFGQGTRLTVV.

The rearrangement joins TRBV2 to TRBJ1-2, with TRBD1 matching over 9 bases. Trimming cost V 11 bases and J 5 bases; bases outside gene matches: 15. This CDR3 comprises 15 residues. CDR1 and CDR2 from the germline V gene are SNHLY and FYNNEI. The CDR3, as DNA: TGTGCCTCCCGCCCCCGAACAGGGGGCTTGTATGGCTACACCTTC. Protein product: CASRPRTGGLYGYTF.

Written as DNA, the CDR3 is TGTGCCAGTAGTATACGGACTAGCGGGATGGATAATGAGCAGTTCTTC. This codes for CASSIRTSGMDNEQFF. The genes are TRBV19 and TRBJ2-1, with TRBD2 matching 12 bases. Germline V gene sequence: CDR1 LNHDA, CDR2 SQIVND (reference sequence). The V gene end was trimmed by 2 bases and the J gene end by 7 bases; junction bases not matched to a gene: 6. The CDR3 has 16 amino acids.

The chain employs TRBV7-9 and TRBJ2-3; 7 bases fit TRBD2. Germline trimming cut 0 bases from V and 5 bases from J; bases unmatched to any gene: 5. CDR1 and CDR2 from the germline V gene are SEHNR and FQNEAQ (reference sequence). The CDR3 is 15 amino acids. The CDR3 nucleotides are TGTGCCAGCAGCTTAGCTCGGGCTAGCGGAGATACGCAGTATTTT. Amino acid sequence: CASSLARASGDTQYF.

This chain uses TRBV6-6 with TRBJ1-1, with a tentative D call TRBD1 (6 bases). The CDR3 length is 13 residues. V was shortened by 7 bases and J by 8 bases, with 17 bases between the two germline ends. The germline V gene encodes CDR1 MNHNY and CDR2 SVGAGI (reference sequence). The CDR3 spells CASTPSRGGEAFF. The CDR3 DNA follows: TGTGCCAGCACTCCCTCCAGGGGTGGCGAAGCTTTCTTT.

The chain employs TRBV30 and TRBJ1-1; 12 nucleotides align to TRBD1. Unmatched junction bases numbered 4, after V lost 3 bases and J lost 2 bases. Per the germline V gene, CDR1 is GTSNPN and CDR2 is SVGIG (reference sequence). The CDR3 sequence is 15 residues long. The CDR3 spells CAWSPGQGANTEAFF. For the CDR3, the DNA is TGTGCCTGGAGCCCGGGACAGGGGGCCAACACTGAAGCTTTCTTT.

The rearrangement uses TRBV28 and TRBJ2-5, with D hard to call. Germline CDR1 reads MDHEN; CDR2 reads SYDVKM. The V end lost 3 bases, the J end lost 4 bases, and 12 bases lay between the germline ends. The CDR3 length is 14 residues. This chain's CDR3 is CASSLIQTPETQYF. The DNA of the CDR3 is TGTGCCAGCAGTTTGATACAGACCCCAGAGACCCAGTACTTC.

This chain connects TRBV14 to TRBJ2-3; 11 nucleotides agree with TRBD1. The CDR3 runs to 15 residues. The germline CDR1 and CDR2 sequences are SGHDN and FVKESK. J gave up 7 bases and V 3 bases, and 6 bases lay outside the gene matches. The chain's CDR3 is CASSQDRGRLNTQYF. CDR3 coding DNA: TGTGCCAGCAGCCAGGACAGGGGGCGCCTAAATACGCAGTATTTT. Together with reference TRBV14 and TRBJ2-3, the CDR3 gives the full variable domain: EAGVTQFPSHSVIEKGQTVTLRCDPISGHDNLYWYRRVMGKEIKFLLHFVKESKQDESGMPNNRFLAERTGGTYSTLKVQPAELEDSGVYFCASSQDRGRLNTQYFGPGTRLTVL.

V usage is TRBV10-3 and J usage is TRBJ1-5, with 8 bases identical to TRBD1. The CDR3 length is 18 residues. Germline V gives CDR1 ENHRY, CDR2 SYGVKD. J was trimmed by 2 bases and V by 0 bases; bases with no gene match: 9. CDR3 sequence: CAISESLLAGGGNQPQHF. DNA for the CDR3: TGTGCCATCAGTGAGTCGTTATTGGCAGGGGGCGGCAATCAGCCCCAGCATTTT.

The chain couples TRBV4-1 to TRBJ2-1, with 11 bases identical to TRBD2. This CDR3 comprises 18 residues. V lost 4 bases to trimming and J lost 3 bases; unmatched junction nucleotides: 11. Looked up from germline, CDR1 is MGHRA and CDR2 is YSYEKL. CDR3 in DNA: TGCGCCAGCAGCCGGGTGTTAGCGGGAGGGCCGCTCTACAATGAGCAGTTCTTC. It is translated as CASSRVLAGGPLYNEQFF.

The chain links TRBV7-8 to TRBJ1-6; D might be TRBD1 (5 bases). V was shortened by 5 bases and J by 3 bases, with 14 bases between the two germline ends. CDR1 and CDR2 from the germline V gene are SGHVS and FQNEAQ. This CDR3 has 16 amino acids. CDR3 DNA sequence: TGTGCCAGCAGCCCCTCCGGGGGGGGCTATAATTCACCCCTCCACTTT. This translates into CASSPSGGGYNSPLHF.

The V call is TRBV19, the J call TRBJ2-4; 7 bases align to TRBD2. The V gene end was trimmed by 3 bases and the J gene end by 6 bases; junction bases not matched to a gene: 5. The germline V gene encodes CDR1 LNHDA and CDR2 SQIVND (reference sequence). This CDR3 is 14 amino acids long. CDR3 nucleotides: TGTGCCAGTAGTATGGGGGGGGAGTTAAACATTCAGTACTTC. Its translation is CASSMGGELNIQYF.

This clone showed up just a few times. The chain links TRBV6-5 to TRBJ1-1, with TRBD1 matching 7 bases. Germline V gene data show CDR1 as MNHEY and CDR2 as SVGAGI. The CDR3 is made up of 13 amino acids. J gave up 4 bases and V 5 bases, and 4 bases lay outside the gene matches. The CDR3 nucleotides read TGTGCCAGCAGTCGACAGGGTGGCACTGAAGCTTTCTTT. Its protein is CASSRQGGTEAFF.

This chain joins TRBV2 and TRBJ2-3; 7 bases agree with TRBD2. The V segment lost 6 bases and the J segment 2 bases; nucleotides outside the gene matches: 11. The germline V gene has CDR1 SNHLY and CDR2 FYNNEI. This CDR3 spans 16 amino acids. CDR3: CASRDQAGPLTDTQYF. The DNA of the CDR3 is TGTGCCAGCAGGGACCAAGCGGGACCCCTCACAGATACGCAGTATTTT.

The chain employs TRBV7-2 and TRBJ2-7; a possible D gene is TRBD2 (5 bases). Germline V CDR1 and CDR2: SGHTA, FQGNSA. Trimming cost V 3 bases and J 0 bases, with 12 bases left between them. This CDR3 is 15 amino acids long. CDR3 residues: CASSLGATSSYEQYF. The CDR3 DNA reads as TGTGCCAGCAGCTTGGGAGCGACGAGCTCCTACGAGCAGTACTTC.

The chain is built from TRBV6-5 and TRBJ2-1, with 8 bases identical to TRBD1. With 5 bases clipped from V and 5 bases from J, the junction kept 5 bases outside the gene matches. Germline CDR1 and CDR2: MNHEY and SVGAGI. The CDR3 loop spans 14 amino acids. CDR3 sequence reads: CASSRRDRNNEQFF. CDR3 nucleotide sequence: TGTGCCAGCAGTCGCCGGGACAGGAACAATGAGCAGTTCTTC.

This clone showed up just once. This same CDR3 is encoded by further DNA sequences in the sample. The chain recombines TRBV6-5 with TRBJ2-7, with TRBD2 matching over 8 bases. V was pared by 0 bases and J by 3 bases, with 4 bases of the junction left unmatched. The CDR3 contains 15 residues. Germline CDR1 MNHEY, CDR2 SVGAGI. The CDR3 spells CASSYSLAGGYEQYF. As DNA, the CDR3 is TGTGCCAGCAGTTACTCTCTGGCGGGAGGCTACGAGCAGTACTTC.